This T cell receptor beta chain was recovered during a study of cytomegalovirus exposure and HLA in healthy donors. As for the study in general: Genotyping showed about 80% of 398 donors falling in the Caucasian-associated ancestry cluster. Study-level results: TCR beta sequences reportedly predicted most subjects' HLA-A and HLA-B alleles accurately. Analysis was carried out at a later point, and it linked a missense DCLRE1C variant to TCR beta V- and J-gene trimming.

The germline V and J ends were trimmed by 3 bases and 6 bases, with 14 bases remaining between them. CDR3 length: 14 residues. Germline V CDR1 and CDR2: SGHRS, YFSETQ. This PCR relied on a set of 60 Vbeta primers and 13 Jbeta primers. Original analysis: It was a later analysis that counted 83 million or so unique TCR beta chains, of which roughly 11 million were shared. The assay was immunoSEQ multiplex PCR, and TCRdb's table has in-frame clones only and misses some. That table furnishes V, J and clone size, whereas the DNA furnished D and trimming. The table lists some 110,000 clones, 74% of them singletons, with around 4.2% in the top ten. About this clone itself: The antigen is unknown.

The receptor was derived from a woman between 45 and 65 years old in good health and CMV-seropositive. The chain recombines TRBV5-1 with TRBJ2-3; D gene unclear. The sequencing sample was made of PBMCs. Here the CDR3 reads CASSSPSAVDTQYF. The DNA of the CDR3 is TGCGCCAGCAGCTCCCCCAGTGCGGTCGATACGCAGTATTTT.